This T cell receptor beta chain comes out of a study of human T cells and chemical hapten exposure. Turning to the study itself: How much TCR each sample yielded varied, mostly because pooled library volumes differed slightly.

Study observations and caveats: All donors were alopecia patients, so their immunity may differ from that of healthy people.

Using its own MiXCR run on the RACE reads, TCRdb lists one record per CDR3 protein. The table has about 82,000 distinct CDR3 sequences, approximately 12% seen once. This clonotype turned up a few times. Its antigen remains unknown. The junction shows a germline mismatch at one end, possibly a read error. The sample's time point: patch test 3, about 24 weeks after DPC sensitization. Treatment here: therapeutic diphenylcyclopropenone sensitization with weekly scalp DPC. Blood, whole and unfractionated, served as the source for total RNA extraction. The CDR3 extends over 9 amino acids. Germline V gene sequence: CDR1 DFQATT, CDR2 SNEGSKA (reference sequence).

This specimen was whole blood, taken in connection with sensitization to the hapten diphenylcyclopropenone (DPC). The rearrangement uses TRBV20-1 and TRBJ1-2; tentative D call: TRBD1 (5 bases). The source is a woman between 45 and 60 years old with alopecia areata. Some clones in this sample may be carry-over from other donors' samples. The DNA of the CDR3 is TGCAGTGCAGGGGATTACGAGGCCTTC. It translates to CSAGDYEAF.